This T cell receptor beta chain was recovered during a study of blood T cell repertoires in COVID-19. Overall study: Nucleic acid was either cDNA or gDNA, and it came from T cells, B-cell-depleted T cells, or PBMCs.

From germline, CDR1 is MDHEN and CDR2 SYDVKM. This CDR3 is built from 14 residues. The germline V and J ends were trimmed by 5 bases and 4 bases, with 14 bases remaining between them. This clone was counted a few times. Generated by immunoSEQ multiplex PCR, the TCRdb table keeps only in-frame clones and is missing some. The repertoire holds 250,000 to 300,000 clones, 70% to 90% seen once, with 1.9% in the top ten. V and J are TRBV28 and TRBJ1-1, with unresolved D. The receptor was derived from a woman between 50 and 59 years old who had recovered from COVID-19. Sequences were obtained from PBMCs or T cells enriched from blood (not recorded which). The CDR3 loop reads CASSGPGRGTEAFF. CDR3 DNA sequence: TGTGCCAGCAGTGGGCCGGGTCGGGGCACTGAAGCTTTCTTT.